This is a list of T cell receptor beta chains from one sample in a study of identical twins' blood T cells. TCRdb independently ran MiXCR on the 5' RACE reads; one entry per CDR3 protein. The sample includes 350,000 to 400,000 distinct CDR3 sequences, roughly 28% seen only once; the top ten take 6.1%. The sequencing sample was made of PBMCs. The receptors shown here come from a woman aged 18 to 49 in good health. Each CDR3 is given without its conserved first and last residue. Part of the rows lack a size; the others show once, few, many or a class for expanded clones.

.	TRBV12-3/TRBV12-4	ASSLSRRMNTEAF
.	TRBV20-1	SARGPGSSGNTIY
many	TRBV12-3/TRBV12-4	ASGSYGYT
many	TRBV24-1	ATSDPGTNNYGYT
few	TRBV7-8	ASCIREGQSNQPQH
.	TRBV29-1	SVAWRYGNTEAF
.	TRBV2	ASSEGMGGWTEAF
.	TRBV20-1	SVKGGGTDTQY
.	TRBV7-2	ASSPQTDQNEQF
few	TRBV7-2	ASSFAASSYEQY
few	TRBV4-2	ASSQVDSPYGYT
.	TRBV19	ASSPGLPNSPLH
.	TRBV20-1	SAMQNIQY
.	TRBV6-2/TRBV6-3	ASRPAQGHTEAL
.	TRBV4-2	ASSQAHDYYNEQF
.	TRBV7-9	ASSSQGLSNQPQH
.	TRBV6-2/TRBV6-3	ASSYYGGRGEQF
.	TRBV2	ASSGWGGNEQF
few	TRBV20-1	SARDHTRSSYEQY
few	TRBV3-1	ASSLNDGVYSNQPQH
.	TRBV24-1	ATSDGETYEQY
.	TRBV6-2/TRBV6-3	ASKNRGDNQPQH
.	TRBV5-1	PSRGGSAEAF
.	TRBV11-2	ASSRIAGAGQPQH
few	TRBV24-1	ATSDRRSSSYNEQF
many	TRBV20-1	SAREPRVGSEQF
.	TRBV9	ASSPGYWKQGEAF